This T cell receptor beta chain was observed in a study of response to subunit inactivated influenza vaccine. A few counts support this clonotype. TCRdb ran MiXCR on the RT-PCR reads and lists one entry per CDR3 protein. The table includes just under 550,000 distinct CDR3 sequences, roughly 25% detected once. V was cut by 5 bases and J by 3 bases, with 13 bases left in between. CDR3 length: 14 amino acids. These same data were also listed under a study on T cells expressing NK-cell markers. From that second work: UMI-tagged 5'RACE template switching yielded the TCR beta cDNA. Seven HCMV-seropositive donors and one seronegative donor made up the eight sequenced donors. In several donors, dominant CD3+CD56+NKG2C+ clonotypes ranked among the top 10 CD8+ clonotypes.

This specimen consisted of CD4+ T cells sorted from PBMCs, obtained 12 days after vaccination. The TCR comes from a man in his fifties who received an inactivated influenza vaccine. The chain joins TRBV12-3 or TRBV12-4 to TRBJ1-2; a possible D gene is TRBD1 (6 bases). The CDR3 is CASSREQGYYGYTF. In nucleotides, the CDR3 is TGTGCCAGCAGTCGAGAACAGGGATACTATGGCTACACCTTC.